What follows are 32 T cell receptor beta chains derived from one specimen sequenced in a study of type 1 and type 2 diabetes patients. PCR was run on genomic DNA. The TCR beta CDR3 region was amplified using 30 forward and 13 reverse primers. Using its own MiXCR run on the multiplex PCR reads, TCRdb lists one record per CDR3 protein. This sample carries 280,000 or so distinct CDR3 sequences, approximately 50% of them seen once, and the ten largest clones take roughly 13%. The sample was peripheral blood mononuclear cells (PBMCs). These receptor sequences come from a man between 18 and 35 years old with type 2 diabetes.

The CDR3 reads CASTPSGGAWETGELFF. In DNA form, the CDR3 reads TGTGCCAGCACCCCTAGCGGGGGGGCCTGGGAGACCGGGGAGCTGTTTTTT. The genes are TRBV6-5 and TRBJ2-2, with 12 bases lining up with TRBD2. This CDR3 spans 17 amino acids. Germline CDR1 and CDR2: MNHEY and SVGAGI. V lost 7 bases, J lost 5 bases, and 11 bases stayed unmatched.

This clonotype was recorded many times. V usage is TRBV7-2 and J usage is TRBJ2-5; D call uncertain. Germline-derived CDR1 and CDR2 are SGHTA and FQGNSA. The CDR3 totals 16 residues. The V and J ends lost 2 bases and 2 bases respectively, with 15 bases between them. CDR3 DNA: TGTGCCAGCAGCTTATGGAACAGTGCCGTTCAAGAGACCCAGTACTTC. As protein: CASSLWNSAVQETQYF.

The chain uses TRBV7-8 and TRBJ1-1; D may be TRBD1 (6 bases). This CDR3 is built from 13 residues. Deletions cut 5 bases from V and 7 bases from J, with 14 bases between. Per germline, CDR1 SGHVS and CDR2 FQNEAQ. CDR3 region: CASSRNEQGEAFF. The CDR3 nucleotides read TGTGCCAGCAGCCGGAACGAACAGGGTGAAGCTTTCTTT.

The chain joins TRBV20-1 to TRBJ2-1, with a weak D call TRBD2 (7 bases). This CDR3 has 15 amino acids. Germline V gene sequence: CDR1 DFQATT, CDR2 SNEGSKA (reference sequence). Trimming took 0 bases from V and 6 from J, leaving 15 bases between them. The CDR3 sequence is CSARDPSGTRNEQFF. CDR3 in DNA: TGCAGTGCTAGAGATCCCAGCGGGACACGCAATGAGCAGTTCTTC.

This clonotype came up a few times. The V call is TRBV12-3 or TRBV12-4, the J call TRBJ2-7, with TRBD2 identical over 13 bases. With V trimmed by 5 bases and J by 5 bases, 9 bases remained unmatched. This CDR3 contains 16 residues. CDR3 in amino acids: CASSGGLAGPSDEQYF. The CDR3 DNA follows: TGTGCCAGCAGTGGGGGACTAGCGGGGCCCTCGGACGAGCAGTACTTC.

The chain couples TRBV6-5 to TRBJ1-2; 7 bases line up with TRBD1. Germline V gene data show CDR1 as MNHEY and CDR2 as SVGAGI. The CDR3 has 12 residues. The V gene end was trimmed by 9 bases and the J gene end by 7 bases; junction bases not matched to a gene: 8. The CDR3 sequence: CASRQGLGGYTF. As DNA, the CDR3 is TGTGCCAGTAGACAGGGACTCGGTGGCTACACCTTC.

The gene calls are TRBV28 and TRBJ2-7; D tentatively reads TRBD1 or TRBD2 (7 bases each). Germline lookup yields CDR1 MDHEN and CDR2 SYDVKM. The V gene lost 6 bases and the J gene lost 2 bases, with 17 bases spanning the gap. The CDR3 contains 15 residues. CDR3 coding DNA: TGTGCCAGCAGCAGGGGGACTACAGGAACCTACGAGCAGTACTTC. It translates to CASSRGTTGTYEQYF.

The chain is built from TRBV28 and TRBJ1-1; TRBD1 agrees at 8 bases. Trimming took 5 bases from V and 2 from J; bases not matched to a gene: 7. Germline-derived CDR1 and CDR2 are MDHEN and SYDVKM. The CDR3 covers 15 residues. The CDR3 protein is CASSTPDRGNTEAFF. The DNA for the CDR3 is TGTGCCAGCAGTACTCCCGACAGGGGTAACACTGAAGCTTTCTTT.

This clonotype has more than one count but fewer than ten. J is TRBJ2-5 and V is TRBV27; 9 nucleotides agree with TRBD1. V was pared by 4 bases and J by 3 bases, with 6 bases of the junction left unmatched. This CDR3 comprises 15 residues. Germline CDR1 is MNHEY and CDR2 is SMNVEV (reference sequence). The CDR3 DNA sequence: TGTGCCAGCAGTTCCCGGGACAGGGTGGAAGAGACCCAGTACTTC. It codes for CASSSRDRVEETQYF.

This clonotype occurred a few times. The germline gene is not matched at one end of the junction; a read error may be the cause. The gene calls are TRBV28 and TRBJ2-1; TRBD1 matches 7 bases. Per germline, CDR1 MDHEN and CDR2 SYDVKM. The CDR3 covers 16 residues. The CDR3 is CATSEFRDSFYNEQFF. In DNA form, the CDR3 reads TGTGCCACCAGTGAGTTCCGGGACAGCTTCTACAATGAGCAGTTCTTC.

This clonotype has a handful of counts. This sequence joins TRBV30 and TRBJ2-2, with 11 bases lining up with TRBD2. The length of the CDR3 is 16 residues. V shed 0 bases and J 6 bases; nucleotides not matched to a gene: 6. Per germline, CDR1 GTSNPN and CDR2 SVGIG (reference sequence). The CDR3 region is CAWSVLIAGGPGELFF. DNA of the CDR3: TGTGCCTGGAGTGTACTAATAGCGGGAGGGCCCGGGGAGCTGTTTTTT.

This clonotype was counted at least ten times. The chain couples TRBV2 to TRBJ1-2, with D hard to call. The CDR3 runs 13 residues. CDR1 is SNHLY, CDR2 FYNNEI, per germline. Trimming left V 6 bases short and J 3 bases short, with 11 bases between. The CDR3 sequence is CASRGSGDYGYTF. The DNA of the CDR3 is TGTGCCAGCAGAGGATCTGGGGACTATGGCTACACCTTC.

This clonotype showed up just a few times. The gene calls are TRBV7-3 and TRBJ2-5; 9 bases are a match to TRBD2. Germline CDR1 is SGHTA and CDR2 is FQGTGA. V gave up 6 bases and J gave up 6 bases; unmatched junction bases: 14. CDR3 length equals 16 residues. The DNA for the CDR3 is TGTGCCAGCAGTTGGGGGCGGGAGGGACCCCAGAAGACCCAGTACTTC. This gives the protein CASSWGREGPQKTQYF.

In this sample, this clonotype turned up a few times. The J gene is TRBJ2-5, the V gene TRBV6-4; D remains unclear. This CDR3 contains 16 residues. Trimming left V 4 bases short and J 1 base short, with 16 bases between. Germline CDR1 MRHNA, CDR2 SNTAGT. The DNA for the CDR3 is TGTGCCAGCAGTGGGTCCCCACTTAGACCCCAAGAGACCCAGTACTTC. The encoded protein is CASSGSPLRPQETQYF.

The chain joins TRBV5-1 to TRBJ1-6; D gene unclear. The CDR3 runs to 16 residues. CDR1 and CDR2 (germline): SGHRS, YFSETQ. V lost 2 bases to trimming and J lost 1 base, with 10 bases between them. This CDR3 reads CASSFSGGSYNSPLHF. CDR3 nucleotide sequence: TGCGCCAGCAGCTTCTCGGGAGGTTCCTATAATTCACCCCTCCACTTT. Together with reference TRBV5-1 and TRBJ1-6, the CDR3 gives the full variable domain: KAGVTQTPRYLIKTRGQQVTLSCSPISGHRSVSWYQQTPGQGLQFLFEYFSETQRNKGNFPGRFSGRQFSNSRSEMNVSTLELGDSALYLCASSFSGGSYNSPLHFGNGTRLTVT.

To note about this clonotype: A much larger clone differs from this one at a single base, so this may be a read error. The chain has TRBV2 and TRBJ1-2; 7 bases map to TRBD1. There are 12 residues in the CDR3. Germline CDR1 is SNHLY and CDR2 is FYNNEI. CDR3 sequence (DNA): TGTGCCAGCAGCCCGGGAGGGGGCGGCTACGCCTTC. Translated: CASSPGGGGYAF.

This chain connects TRBV19 to TRBJ1-1; 7 bases map to TRBD1. The trim removed 6 bases at V and 4 bases at J, leaving 5 bases unmatched. This CDR3 has 13 residues. The germline gives CDR1 LNHDA, CDR2 SQIVND (reference sequence). CDR3 coding DNA: TGTGCCAGTAGGGACAGGAGGGGCACTGAAGCTTTCTTT. Encoded protein: CASRDRRGTEAFF. Full variable domain (remainder filled in from reference TRBV19 and TRBJ1-1): DGGITQSPKYLFRKEGQNVTLSCEQNLNHDAMYWYRQDPGQGLRLIYYSQIVNDFQKGDIAEGYSVSREKKESFPLTVTSAQKNPTAFYLCASRDRRGTEAFFGQGTRLTVV.

The CDR3 loop is CASSVFDGSSGNTIYF. The CDR3 DNA sequence: TGTGCCAGCAGCGTTTTCGACGGAAGCTCTGGAAACACCATATATTTT. This chain joins TRBV9 and TRBJ1-3; no clear D. Germline CDR1 is SGDLS and CDR2 is YYNGEE. V was clipped by 2 bases and J by 0 bases, with 12 bases between them. This CDR3 is built from 16 residues.

The chain is built from TRBV2 and TRBJ1-2; D is undetermined. V was clipped by 5 bases and J by 3 bases, with 16 bases between them. The CDR3 extends over 15 amino acids. Germline CDR1 reads SNHLY; CDR2 reads FYNNEI. The CDR3 loop is CASSLLVGLDYGYTF. CDR3 in DNA: TGTGCCAGCAGTTTATTAGTAGGGTTGGACTATGGCTACACCTTC.

The chain uses TRBV20-1 and TRBJ2-5, with D perhaps TRBD2 (6 bases). The CDR3 runs to 14 residues. Trimming stripped 6 bases from V and 6 bases from J, with 20 bases between. Germline V gene sequence: CDR1 DFQATT, CDR2 SNEGSKA (reference sequence). The CDR3 nucleotides are TGCAGTGCCAAGGGCGGGGCTTGGTATAAGACCCAGTACTTC. As protein: CSAKGGAWYKTQYF.

This clonotype was picked up many times. This chain connects TRBV30 to TRBJ2-1, with D perhaps matching TRBD2 (5 bases). Germline CDR1 is GTSNPN and CDR2 is SVGIG (reference sequence). The CDR3 has 13 amino acids. The V end lost 0 bases, the J end lost 9 bases, and 12 bases lay between the germline ends. The CDR3 loop is CAWSVRGTGEQFF. The CDR3, as DNA: TGTGCCTGGAGTGTACGGGGTACGGGTGAGCAGTTCTTC.

The chain carries TRBV29-1 and TRBJ2-3, with 8 bases identical to TRBD2. V trimming: 7 bases; J trimming: 2 bases; junction bases outside the gene matches: 5. Germline V gene sequence: CDR1 SQVTM, CDR2 ANQGSEA. The CDR3 is 13 amino acids. The DNA for the CDR3 is TGCAGCGGACAGCGGGGGACCACAGATACGCAGTATTTT. Residues: CSGQRGTTDTQYF.

A few counts support this clonotype. The DNA of the CDR3 is TGTGCCAGCACACCTACACAGGGGGCGCGGGAGACCCAGTACTTC. Amino acids: CASTPTQGARETQYF. V usage is TRBV6-6 and J usage is TRBJ2-5; TRBD1 matches at 9 bases. J lost 5 bases, V lost 7 bases, and 11 bases had no gene match. Germline values: CDR1 MNHNY, CDR2 SVGAGI (reference sequence). This CDR3 is built from 15 residues.

Ten or more counts support this clonotype. The chain joins TRBV19 to TRBJ2-7; D unclear. Between the trimmed V and J ends, which lost 3 bases and 4 bases, there was a span of 10 bases. The CDR3 runs to 13 residues. Germline CDR1 reads LNHDA; CDR2 reads SQIVND (reference sequence). The CDR3 spells CASSIKVGYEQYF. CDR3 nucleotide sequence: TGTGCCAGTAGTATTAAGGTAGGGTACGAGCAGTACTTC.

This clonotype was counted only a few times. V usage is TRBV27 and J usage is TRBJ1-1, with 9 bases aligning to TRBD1. The CDR3 length is 14 residues. The germline V gene has CDR1 MNHEY and CDR2 SMNVEV (reference sequence). J lost 4 bases, V lost 7 bases, and 7 bases had no gene match. CDR3 DNA sequence: TGTGCCAGCAAATCCGGGACAGGGTTCACTGAAGCTTTCTTT. Translating gives CASKSGTGFTEAFF.

Turning to this clonotype: Since no conserved phenylalanine or tryptophan closes the CDR3, a read error is the likely cause. The chain combines TRBV6-6 with TRBJ2-6; 8 nucleotides align to TRBD2. The germline CDR1 and CDR2 sequences are MNHNY and SVGAGI (reference sequence). J lost 2 bases, V lost 2 bases, and 5 bases had no gene match. The CDR3 sequence is 17 residues long. DNA for the CDR3: TGTGCCAGCAGTTACCGAACGGGAGGGGCTGGGGCCAACGTCCTGACTCTC. It specifies CASSYRTGGAGANVLTL.

Only a few counts were recorded for this clonotype. Its ends do not fully match the called genes, so a read error is possible. The rearrangement links TRBV20-1 to TRBJ2-5, with D perhaps being TRBD1 or TRBD2 (5 bases each). The CDR3 extends over 13 amino acids. Germline CDR1 reads DFQATT; CDR2 reads SNEGSKA (reference sequence). CDR3 bases: TGCAGTGCAAGAGGGACCGAGAGGGAGACCCAGTACTTC. It yields the protein CSARGTERETQYF.

V gene TRBV14 combines with J gene TRBJ2-7, with D perhaps matching TRBD2 (6 bases). Looked up from germline, CDR1 is SGHDN and CDR2 is FVKESK. The CDR3 spans 17 residues. Trimming stripped 4 bases from V and 0 bases from J, with 19 bases between. The CDR3 DNA sequence: TGTGCCAGCAGCCCCCCCGGGACTCGAAGAAGCTCCTACGAGCAGTACTTC. Its translation: CASSPPGTRRSSYEQYF.

J is TRBJ2-5 and V is TRBV28, with D perhaps matching TRBD1 or TRBD2 (5 bases each). Trimming took 3 bases from V and 1 from J, leaving 12 bases between them. Germline V gene lookup returns CDR1 MDHEN and CDR2 SYDVKM. The CDR3 extends over 15 amino acids. CDR3 sequence: CASSLSGGPQETQYF. The CDR3 nucleotides are TGTGCCAGCAGTTTGAGTGGGGGACCCCAAGAGACCCAGTACTTC.

V gene TRBV20-1 combines with J gene TRBJ2-3; D is undetermined. The V end was cut by 0 bases, the J end by 3 bases, with 4 bases between. This CDR3 spans 12 amino acids. CDR1 and CDR2 from the germline V gene are DFQATT and SNEGSKA (reference sequence). The DNA for the CDR3 is TGCAGTGCTAGAGAGTGGACAGATACGCAGTATTTT. Its protein product is CSAREWTDTQYF.

V usage is TRBV19 and J usage is TRBJ2-5, with TRBD2 matching over 13 bases. The V and J ends lost 6 bases and 4 bases, in that order; junction bases with no gene match: 5. Germline V gene data show CDR1 as LNHDA and CDR2 as SQIVND (reference sequence). The CDR3 is 15 residues long. CDR3 sequence: CASSGLAGEGETQYF. The CDR3 DNA reads as TGTGCCAGTAGCGGACTAGCGGGAGAGGGAGAGACCCAGTACTTC.

The chain joins TRBV7-9 to TRBJ2-7, with 7 bases aligning to TRBD1. This CDR3 is built from 15 residues. Per the germline V gene, CDR1 is SEHNR and CDR2 is FQNEAQ (reference sequence). V dropped 6 bases and J dropped 4; count of bases not matched to a gene: 12. Here the CDR3 reads CASSPEGQLIYEQYF. In DNA form, the CDR3 reads TGTGCCAGCAGTCCAGAGGGACAGCTTATTTACGAGCAGTACTTC.